The sequence of this T cell receptor beta chain was determined in a study of identical twins. V trimming: 4 bases; J trimming: 3 bases; junction bases outside the gene matches: 9. Germline V gene sequence: CDR1 SGHDN, CDR2 FVKESK. The CDR3 covers 15 residues. Only a few counts were recorded for this clonotype. Using its own MiXCR run on the 5' RACE reads, TCRdb lists one record per CDR3 protein. The table lists 1.5 million to 2 million distinct CDR3 sequences, less than 40% of them singletons. This clonotype was sampled from a newborn girl in good health. The sample comprised cord blood. The chain employs TRBV14 and TRBJ2-7; 7 bases map to TRBD2. CDR3 protein: CASSRSPGLLYEQYF. The CDR3 bases are TGTGCCAGCAGCCGATCACCGGGACTACTCTACGAGCAGTACTTC.